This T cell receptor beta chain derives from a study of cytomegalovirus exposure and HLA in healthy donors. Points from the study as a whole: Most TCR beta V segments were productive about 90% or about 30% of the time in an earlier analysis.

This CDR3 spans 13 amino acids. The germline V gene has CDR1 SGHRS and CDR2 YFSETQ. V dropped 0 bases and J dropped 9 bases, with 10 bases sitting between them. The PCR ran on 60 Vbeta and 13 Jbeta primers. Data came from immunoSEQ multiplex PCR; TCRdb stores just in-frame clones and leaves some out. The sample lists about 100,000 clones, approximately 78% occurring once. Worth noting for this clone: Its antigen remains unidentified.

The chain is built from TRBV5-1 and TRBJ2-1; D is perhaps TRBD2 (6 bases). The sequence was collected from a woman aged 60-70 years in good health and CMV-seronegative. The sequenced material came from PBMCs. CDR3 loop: CASSLVGRIEQFF. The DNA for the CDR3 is TGCGCCAGCAGCTTGGTCGGGAGAATTGAGCAGTTCTTC. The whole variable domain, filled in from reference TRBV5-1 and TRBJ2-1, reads KAGVTQTPRYLIKTRGQQVTLSCSPISGHRSVSWYQQTPGQGLQFLFEYFSETQRNKGNFPGRFSGRQFSNSRSEMNVSTLELGDSALYLCASSLVGRIEQFFGPGTRLTVL.